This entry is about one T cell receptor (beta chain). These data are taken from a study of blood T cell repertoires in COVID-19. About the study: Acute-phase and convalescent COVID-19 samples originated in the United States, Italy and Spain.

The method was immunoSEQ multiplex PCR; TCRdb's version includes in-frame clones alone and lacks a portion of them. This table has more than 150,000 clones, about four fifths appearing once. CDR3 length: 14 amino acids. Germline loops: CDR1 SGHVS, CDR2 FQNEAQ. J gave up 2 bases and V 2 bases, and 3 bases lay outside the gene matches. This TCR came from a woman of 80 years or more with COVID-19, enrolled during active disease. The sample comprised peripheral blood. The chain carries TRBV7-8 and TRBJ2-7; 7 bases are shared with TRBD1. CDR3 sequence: CASSLRDRTYEQYF. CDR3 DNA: TGTGCCAGCAGCTTAAGGGACAGAACCTACGAGCAGTACTTC.